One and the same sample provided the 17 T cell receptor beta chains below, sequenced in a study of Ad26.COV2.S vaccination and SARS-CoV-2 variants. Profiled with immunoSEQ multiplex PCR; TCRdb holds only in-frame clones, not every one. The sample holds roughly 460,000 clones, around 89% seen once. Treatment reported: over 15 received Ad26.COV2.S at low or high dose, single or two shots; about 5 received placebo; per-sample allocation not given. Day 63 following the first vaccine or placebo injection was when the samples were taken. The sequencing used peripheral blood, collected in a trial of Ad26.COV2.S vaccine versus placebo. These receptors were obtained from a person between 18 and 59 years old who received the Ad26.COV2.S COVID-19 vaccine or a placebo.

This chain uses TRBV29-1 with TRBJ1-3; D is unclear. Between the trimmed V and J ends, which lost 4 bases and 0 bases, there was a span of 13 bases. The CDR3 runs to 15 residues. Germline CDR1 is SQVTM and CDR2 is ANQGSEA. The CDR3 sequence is CSVGTQGSSGNTIYF. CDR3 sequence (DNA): TGCAGCGTTGGCACCCAAGGGAGCTCTGGAAACACCATATATTTT.

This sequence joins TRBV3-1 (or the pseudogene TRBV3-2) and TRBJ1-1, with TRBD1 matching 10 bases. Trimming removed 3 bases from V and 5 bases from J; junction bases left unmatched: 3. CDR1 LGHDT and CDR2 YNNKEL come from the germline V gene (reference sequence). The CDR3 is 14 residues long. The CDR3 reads CASSQTGGLTEAFF. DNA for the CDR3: TGTGCCAGCAGCCAGACAGGGGGCCTTACTGAAGCTTTCTTT.

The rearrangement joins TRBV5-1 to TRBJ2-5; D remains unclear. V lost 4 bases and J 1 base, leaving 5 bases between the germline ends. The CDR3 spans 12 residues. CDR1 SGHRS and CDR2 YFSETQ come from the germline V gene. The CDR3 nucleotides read TGCGCCAGCAGCCCTACCCAAGAGACCCAGTACTTC. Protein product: CASSPTQETQYF.

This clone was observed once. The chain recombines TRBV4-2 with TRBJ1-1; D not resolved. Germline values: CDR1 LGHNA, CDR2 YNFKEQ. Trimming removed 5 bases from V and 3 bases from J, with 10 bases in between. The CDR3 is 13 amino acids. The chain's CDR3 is CASSATEDTEAFF. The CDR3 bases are TGTGCCAGCAGCGCCACAGAGGACACTGAAGCTTTCTTT.

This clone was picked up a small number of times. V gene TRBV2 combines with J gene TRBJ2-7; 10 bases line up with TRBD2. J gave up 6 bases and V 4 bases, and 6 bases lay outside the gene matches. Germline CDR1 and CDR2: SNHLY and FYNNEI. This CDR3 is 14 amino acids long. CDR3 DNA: TGTGCCAGCAGTGTGGAGCGGGGGGGCCCCGAGCAGTACTTC. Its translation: CASSVERGGPEQYF. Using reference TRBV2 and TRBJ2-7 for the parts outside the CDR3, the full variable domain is EPEVTQTPSHQVTQMGQEVILRCVPISNHLYFYWYRQILGQKVEFLVSFYNNEISEKSEIFDDQFSVERPDGSNFTLKIRSTKLEDSAMYFCASSVERGGPEQYFGPGTRLTVT.

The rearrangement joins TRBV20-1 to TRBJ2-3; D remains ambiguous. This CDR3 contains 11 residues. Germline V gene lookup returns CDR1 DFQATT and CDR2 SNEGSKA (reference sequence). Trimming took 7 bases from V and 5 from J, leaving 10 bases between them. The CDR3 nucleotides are TGCAGTGGCAGTCACATAGATACGCAGTATTTT. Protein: CSGSHIDTQYF.

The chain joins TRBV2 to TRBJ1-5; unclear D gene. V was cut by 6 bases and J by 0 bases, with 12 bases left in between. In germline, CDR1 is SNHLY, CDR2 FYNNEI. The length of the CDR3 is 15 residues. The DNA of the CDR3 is TGTGCCAGCAGGTGGACGGAAAATAGCAATCAGCCCCAGCATTTT. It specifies CASRWTENSNQPQHF.

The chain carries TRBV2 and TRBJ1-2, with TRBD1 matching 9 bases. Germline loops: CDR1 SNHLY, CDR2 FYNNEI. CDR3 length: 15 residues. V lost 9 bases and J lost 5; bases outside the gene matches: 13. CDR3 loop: CASSPQGAGRYGYTF. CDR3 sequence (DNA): TGTGCCAGTTCCCCACAGGGGGCTGGACGGTATGGCTACACCTTC.

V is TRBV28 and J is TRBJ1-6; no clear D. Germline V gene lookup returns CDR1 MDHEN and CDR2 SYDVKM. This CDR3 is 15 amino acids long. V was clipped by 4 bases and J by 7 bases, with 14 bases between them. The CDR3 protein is CASSSGMAGNSPLHF. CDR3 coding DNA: TGTGCCAGCAGTTCCGGGATGGCCGGGAATTCACCCCTCCACTTT.

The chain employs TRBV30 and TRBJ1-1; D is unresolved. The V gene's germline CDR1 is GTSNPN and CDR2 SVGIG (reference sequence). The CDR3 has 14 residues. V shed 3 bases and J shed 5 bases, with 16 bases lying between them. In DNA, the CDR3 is TGTGCCTGGAGAGGACCAAGTGAATTGACTGAAGCTTTCTTT. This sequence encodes CAWRGPSELTEAFF.

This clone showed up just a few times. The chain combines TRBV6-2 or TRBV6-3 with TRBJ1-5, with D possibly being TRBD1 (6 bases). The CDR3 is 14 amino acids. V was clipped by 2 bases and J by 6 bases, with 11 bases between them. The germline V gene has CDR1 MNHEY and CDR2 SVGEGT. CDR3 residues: CASSYAGEAQPQHF. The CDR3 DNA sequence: TGTGCCAGCAGTTACGCAGGGGAGGCTCAGCCCCAGCATTTT.

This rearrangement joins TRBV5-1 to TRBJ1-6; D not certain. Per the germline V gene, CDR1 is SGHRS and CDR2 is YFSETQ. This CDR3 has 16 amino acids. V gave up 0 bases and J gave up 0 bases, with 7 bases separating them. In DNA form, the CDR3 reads TGCGCCAGCAGCTTGGCTCAGAGCTCCTATAATTCACCCCTCCACTTT. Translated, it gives CASSLAQSSYNSPLHF.

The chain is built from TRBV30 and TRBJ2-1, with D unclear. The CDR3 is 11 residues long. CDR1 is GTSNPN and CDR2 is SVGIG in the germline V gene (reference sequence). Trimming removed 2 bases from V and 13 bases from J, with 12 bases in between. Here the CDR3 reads CAWSTRTDQFF. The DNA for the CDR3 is TGTGCCTGGAGTACTCGGACGGATCAGTTCTTC.

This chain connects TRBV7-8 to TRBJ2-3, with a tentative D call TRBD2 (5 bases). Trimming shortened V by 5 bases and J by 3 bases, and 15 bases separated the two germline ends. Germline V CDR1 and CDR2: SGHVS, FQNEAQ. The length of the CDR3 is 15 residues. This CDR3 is CASSPGWEQTDTQYF. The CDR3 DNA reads TGTGCCAGCAGCCCGGGTTGGGAGCAGACAGATACGCAGTATTTT.

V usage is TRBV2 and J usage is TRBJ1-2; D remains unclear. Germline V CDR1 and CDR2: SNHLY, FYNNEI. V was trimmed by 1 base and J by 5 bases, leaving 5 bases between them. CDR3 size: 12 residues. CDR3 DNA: TGTGCCAGCAGTGAAGGGGGTTATGGCTACACCTTC. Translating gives CASSEGGYGYTF.

CDR3 nucleotide sequence: TGTGCCAGCACCAGTCCCCCCTCACCCCTCCACTTT. The encoded protein is CASTSPPSPLHF. The chain is built from TRBV12-3 or TRBV12-4 and TRBJ1-6, with D uncertain. There are 12 residues in the CDR3. The V and J ends lost 7 bases and 10 bases respectively, with 11 bases between them.

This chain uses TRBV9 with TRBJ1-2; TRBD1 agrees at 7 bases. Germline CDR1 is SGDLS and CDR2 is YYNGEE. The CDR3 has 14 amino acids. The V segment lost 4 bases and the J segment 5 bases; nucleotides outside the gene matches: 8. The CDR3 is CASSLGGAGYGYTF. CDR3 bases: TGTGCCAGCAGCCTAGGGGGCGCGGGTTATGGCTACACCTTC.